A single sample gave rise to the 9 T cell receptor beta chains below, sequenced in a study of T cells in Graves' hyperthyroidism and ophthalmopathy. Using RNA transcripts as the source, TCR beta CDR3 regions were amplified. RT-PCR in the first round (using the HTBI primer set) targeted the TCR CDR3. TCRdb passed the multiplex PCR reads through MiXCR, listing each CDR3 protein once. The sample includes 250,000 to 350,000 distinct CDR3 sequences, roughly 20% of them seen just once. The material sequenced was blood. These receptors were taken from a man aged 25 to 40 with Graves' ophthalmopathy.

The chain carries TRBV30 and TRBJ1-1, with 10 bases aligning to TRBD1. The junction had 2 bases not matched to a gene; V was cut back by 1 base and J by 0 bases. Germline V gene lookup returns CDR1 GTSNPN and CDR2 SVGIG (reference sequence). The CDR3 spans 15 residues. This CDR3 reads CAWSEGTGVNTEAFF. The CDR3 DNA is TGTGCCTGGAGTGAAGGGACAGGGGTGAACACTGAAGCTTTCTTT.

This clonotype was detected a few times. The rearrangement uses TRBV7-9 and TRBJ2-7, with TRBD1 matching 9 bases. The CDR3 length is 13 residues. The trim removed 6 bases at V and 5 bases at J, leaving 5 bases unmatched. Germline values: CDR1 SEHNR, CDR2 FQNEAQ (reference sequence). The DNA for the CDR3 is TGTGCCAGCAGGGGACAGGGTATCCACGAGCAGTACTTC. This codes for CASRGQGIHEQYF.

This clonotype was recorded only once. The V call is TRBV30, the J call TRBJ2-3; weak D call: TRBD2 (5 bases). The V gene lost 4 bases and the J gene lost 0 bases, with 14 bases spanning the gap. The CDR3 is made up of 15 amino acids. From germline, CDR1 is GTSNPN and CDR2 SVGIG (reference sequence). CDR3 sequence reads: CAWISGGASTDTQYF. The CDR3 coding sequence is TGTGCCTGGATCTCTGGAGGCGCTAGCACAGATACGCAGTATTTT.

This clonotype was seen repeatedly, ten times or more. The J gene is TRBJ2-1, the V gene TRBV6-1; 7 bases match TRBD2. J lost 5 bases, V lost 4 bases, and 5 bases had no gene match. Germline V gives CDR1 MNHNS, CDR2 SASEGT. The CDR3 is 14 amino acids. The CDR3 DNA is TGTGCCAGCAGTGCCTTAGCGGGCCACAATGAGCAGTTCTTC. Residues: CASSALAGHNEQFF.

The chain links TRBV28 to TRBJ2-7; D not certain. V gave up 8 bases and J gave up 1 base, with 9 bases separating them. Germline lookup yields CDR1 MDHEN and CDR2 SYDVKM. CDR3 length: 12 amino acids. The CDR3 bases are TGTGCCAGCGGCAGAATATCCTACGAGCAGTACTTC. Protein sequence: CASGRISYEQYF.

In its sample, this clonotype was seen a few times. The chain combines TRBV20-1 with TRBJ2-4; a weak D match, TRBD2 (6 bases). The CDR3 is 15 amino acids. V was cut by 0 bases and J by 6 bases, with 15 bases left in between. Germline V lookup: CDR1 DFQATT, CDR2 SNEGSKA (reference sequence). The CDR3 DNA reads TGCAGTGCTAGAGATCCCGGCGGGAATGGAAACATTCAGTACTTC. It is translated as CSARDPGGNGNIQYF.

The chain is built from TRBV27 and TRBJ2-1; D assignment may be TRBD1 or TRBD2 (6 bases each). The CDR3 runs to 15 residues. The ends were cut back, 7 bases at V and 4 bases at J, with 17 bases in the middle. Germline values: CDR1 MNHEY, CDR2 SMNVEV (reference sequence). CDR3: CASNLGGARYNEQFF. CDR3 bases: TGTGCCAGCAATCTCGGGGGCGCCAGGTACAATGAGCAGTTCTTC.

The chain has TRBV27 and TRBJ2-7, with 7 positions matching TRBD2. The CDR3 covers 12 residues. CDR1 is MNHEY, CDR2 SMNVEV, per germline (reference sequence). The J segment lost 7 bases and the V segment lost 2 bases, leaving 2 bases of the junction unmatched. CDR3 in DNA: TGTGCCAGCAGTTTACCCGGGAGGGAGCAGTACTTC. Amino acid sequence: CASSLPGREQYF.

This clonotype has a handful of counts. A junction boundary mismatches the germline segment, possibly from a read error. The chain recombines TRBV6-1 with TRBJ1-1; D possibly corresponds to TRBD1 (6 bases). The CDR3 is 14 residues long. In germline, CDR1 is MNHNS, CDR2 SASEGT. The CDR3 bases are TGTGCCAGCAGGGAAGTGGGGGCTAGGACTGAAGCTTTCTTT. Its protein product is CASREVGARTEAFF.